The entry below describes one TCR beta chain. Its antigen is undetermined. The CDR3 is made up of 14 amino acids. Trimming removed 3 bases at V and 3 bases at J, with 11 bases between. CDR1 is SGHTA and CDR2 is FQGNSA in the germline V gene. The PCR made use of 60 Vbeta and 13 Jbeta primers. TCRdb's table, derived via immunoSEQ multiplex PCR, lists solely in-frame clones and lacks some. This sample has about 76,000 clones, with 73% found just once. These data come from a study of cytomegalovirus exposure and HLA in healthy donors. General study points: What a later analysis showed was that several of the most significant clusters appeared linked to common viral pathogens. In vitro confirmation showed three CMV-associated chains to be CMV antigen specific. Many donors carried some public TCRs, although rarity characterized most TCR sequences.

J is TRBJ1-1 and V is TRBV7-2; possibly TRBD1 for D (5 bases). Sequenced: PBMCs. The receptor's source is a woman aged 35 to 49 in good health and CMV-seropositive. The CDR3 here is CASSFRARDTEAFF. The CDR3 nucleotides are TGTGCCAGCAGCTTCAGGGCTCGGGACACTGAAGCTTTCTTT.